The sequence of this TCR beta chain was determined in a study of T cells in Graves' hyperthyroidism and ophthalmopathy. This clonotype was counted between two and nine times. RNA transcripts provided the source from which TCR beta CDR3 regions were amplified. The HTBI primer set was used in a first-round RT-PCR of the TCR CDR3. Via MiXCR, TCRdb re-called the multiplex PCR reads, giving one row per CDR3 protein. The sample holds under 550,000 distinct CDR3 sequences, 15% to 20% seen once. The CDR3 totals 13 residues. CDR1 is DFQATT and CDR2 is SNEGSKA in the germline V gene (reference sequence). V was clipped by 6 bases and J by 6 bases, with 14 bases between them.

Sequencing input: blood. This receptor was obtained from a man aged 40-55 years with Graves' ophthalmopathy. This rearrangement joins TRBV20-1 to TRBJ1-4, with D perhaps matching TRBD1 (5 bases). For the CDR3, the DNA is TGCAGTGCCCCCGTTGGGGCCTATGAAAAACTGTTTTTT. Translation gives CSAPVGAYEKLFF.